One TCR beta chain is described in this entry. These data belong to a study of blood T cell repertoires in COVID-19. The overall study: The United States, Italy and Spain provided the acute and convalescent COVID-19 samples. PBMCs, B-cell-depleted T cells, or T cells provided the cDNA or gDNA that made up the material.

CDR3 length: 14 residues. CDR1 SGDLS and CDR2 YYNGEE come from the germline V gene. The V segment lost 4 bases and the J segment 9 bases; nucleotides outside the gene matches: 7. Original methodology: Estimation of nucleated cell counts was performed using reference gene primer amplification. Sequenced by immunoSEQ multiplex PCR; TCRdb stores in-frame clones only, minus some. V and J calls and clone size are as listed in that table; D and trimming were resolved from the DNA. Of over 70,000 clones in the sample, around 80% were seen once. The chain couples TRBV9 to TRBJ1-6; 7 nucleotides line up with TRBD1. Sequencing used peripheral blood. This TCR came from a man in his sixties with acute or convalescent COVID-19. The CDR3 here is CASSSQDRSSPLHF. The CDR3 nucleotides read TGTGCCAGCAGCTCCCAGGACAGGTCTTCACCCCTCCACTTT.